Listed below are T cell receptor beta chains from one sample, sequenced in a study of blood T cell repertoires in COVID-19. The assay was immunoSEQ multiplex PCR, and TCRdb's table has in-frame clones only and misses some. The sample includes 300,000 to 450,000 clones, about 87% of them seen just once. Material: PBMCs or T cells enriched from blood (not recorded which). Source of these receptors: a man aged 30 to 39 who had recovered from COVID-19. CDR3s include the opening cysteine and the closing phenylalanine or tryptophan. The D gene is left open where the match is weak. Expanded clones get a size class; other rows say once, few or many, or leave the size out.

v_call	j_call	d_call	clone_size	cdr3_nt	cdr3_aa
TRBV19	TRBJ1-6	NA	NA	TGTGCCAGTAGTATGGGCAGAAATTCACCCCTCCACTTT	CASSMGRNSPLHF
TRBV5-1	TRBJ2-2	NA	NA	TGCGCCAGCAGCTTGGGACAGACGAACACCGGGGAGCTGTTTTTT	CASSLGQTNTGELFF
TRBV6-2/TRBV6-3	TRBJ2-6	TRBD2	once	TGTGCCAGCAGTAACGTTCGGCCCCCGGGGGGGCTCGGAGGGGCCAACGTCCTGACTTTC	CASSNVRPPGGLGGANVLTF
TRBV6-5	TRBJ1-1	TRBD1	NA	TGTGCCAGCAGTTATGACGCGGGACAGGTATCGACTGAAGCTTTCTTT	CASSYDAGQVSTEAFF
TRBV19	TRBJ2-5	NA	NA	TGTGCCAGTAGTATCCAGCGCTTCTCCCAAGAGACCCAGTACTTC	CASSIQRFSQETQYF
TRBV19	TRBJ2-6	NA	NA	TGTGCCAGTAGTATACGGTTATCTGGGGCCAACGTCCTGACTTTC	CASSIRLSGANVLTF
TRBV5-1	TRBJ2-2	NA	NA	TGCGCCAGCAGAATAAGGCCGGGGTTCACCGGGGAGCTGTTTTTT	CASRIRPGFTGELFF
TRBV11-2	TRBJ1-2	NA	NA	TGTGCCAGCAGCTTATTTAGGTCCAACAGGGAAGGAAACTATGGCTACACCTTC	CASSLFRSNREGNYGYTF
TRBV19	TRBJ2-1	NA	NA	TGTGCCAGTAACCATCGGGGGTACAATGAGCAGTTCTTC	CASNHRGYNEQFF
TRBV18	TRBJ2-2	TRBD1	once	TGTGCCAGCTCATTGGGACAGGGGGCGCGGACCGGGGAGCTGTTTTTT	CASSLGQGARTGELFF
TRBV9	TRBJ1-4	NA	few	TGTGCCAGCAGCGTTTCCCCGGCGGTCGAAAAACTGTTTTTT	CASSVSPAVEKLFF
TRBV7-9	TRBJ1-1	NA	NA	TGTGCCAGCAGCCCCGGTTTTCAGGAAGGGAACACTGAAGCTTTCTTT	CASSPGFQEGNTEAFF
TRBV27	TRBJ2-7	TRBD1	NA	TGTGCCAGCAGTTTAACAGGGGAATCCTACGAGCAGTACTTC	CASSLTGESYEQYF
TRBV5-5	TRBJ1-6	TRBD1	NA	TGTGCCAGCAGCCCGGACAGGGGAGTTTCACCCCTCCACTTT	CASSPDRGVSPLHF
TRBV6-5	TRBJ1-5	NA	NA	TGTGCCAGCAGTTACTCGATTGAGCAGCCCCAGCATTTT	CASSYSIEQPQHF
TRBV10-3	TRBJ1-1	NA	once	TGTGCCACCGGCCCAACGTCGGGCACTGAAGCTTTCTTT	CATGPTSGTEAFF
TRBV27	TRBJ2-7	TRBD1	once	TGTGCCAGCAGTTTATCGCCTTTGAGGACAGGGGTCCAGTTACTTTCCTACGAGCAGTACTTC	CASSLSPLRTGVQLLSYEQYF
TRBV7-9	TRBJ2-7	TRBD1	few	TGTGCCAGCAGCTCCATGCTACAGGGGAGCGAGCAGTACTTC	CASSSMLQGSEQYF
TRBV20-1	TRBJ1-2	NA	NA	TGCAGTGCTAGTTCAGCAAGGGGTATCGGAGGCTACACCTTC	CSASSARGIGGYTF
TRBV19	TRBJ1-5	NA	NA	TGTGCCAGTAGTACACAGGGTTGGCTGGGCCAGCCCCAGCATTTT	CASSTQGWLGQPQHF
TRBV6-5	TRBJ1-6	TRBD1	NA	TGTGCCAGCAGTTCGAGACAGGGTAATTCACCCCTCCACTTT	CASSSRQGNSPLHF
TRBV5-8	TRBJ2-1	TRBD1	NA	TGTGCCAGCAGCTTGGAGACAGGGGGCTGGGATGAGCAGTTCTTC	CASSLETGGWDEQFF
TRBV5-1	TRBJ2-2	TRBD1	few	TGCGCCAGCAGCTTCTCCGACCTGACAGGGGGCCACACCGGGGAGCTGTTTTTT	CASSFSDLTGGHTGELFF
TRBV5-1	TRBJ2-7	TRBD1	NA	TGCGCCAGCAGCTTGGCAGCCGGGACAGGGTCCTACGAGCAGTACTTC	CASSLAAGTGSYEQYF
TRBV4-1	TRBJ1-1	NA	NA	TGCGCCAGCAACCACCTACTCTTGAACACTGAAGCTTTCTTT	CASNHLLLNTEAFF
TRBV6-5	TRBJ1-4	NA	NA	TGTGCCAGCAGTTACTCACCGGTTACTAATGAAAAACTGTTTTTT	CASSYSPVTNEKLFF
TRBV2	TRBJ1-2	NA	NA	TGTGCCAGTGGAGGAGGTGGACGGTTCGAGGGCTACACCTTC	CASGGGGRFEGYTF
TRBV3-1/TRBV3-2	TRBJ2-2	TRBD2	NA	TGTGCCAGCACCCCCACTAGCGCCGGGGAGCTGTTTTTT	CASTPTSAGELFF
TRBV5-1	TRBJ1-6	NA	once	TGCGCCAGCAGCTTTTCAGGGGAAACTTCACCCCTCCACTTT	CASSFSGETSPLHF
TRBV19	TRBJ1-2	NA	NA	TGTGCCAGTAAGGAGGGGTCGGGCGGCCATGGCTACACCTTC	CASKEGSGGHGYTF
TRBV19	TRBJ2-7	NA	NA	TGTGCCAGTAGTCCCAAGCCGGAGCCCTACGAGCAGTACTTC	CASSPKPEPYEQYF
TRBV7-2	TRBJ2-5	TRBD2	NA	TGTGCCAGCAGCTCGTACCGGGGAGGGGAGACCCAGTACTTC	CASSSYRGGETQYF
TRBV5-1	TRBJ2-7	NA	NA	TGCGCCAGCAGCCAAGGGACGGCGGGGAACGAGCAGTACTTC	CASSQGTAGNEQYF
TRBV7-2	TRBJ1-5	NA	NA	TGTGCCAGCAGCCTGGACAGCCTTAATCAGCCCCAGCATTTT	CASSLDSLNQPQHF
TRBV7-6	TRBJ2-1	TRBD2	NA	TGTGCCAGCAGCCCCCGGGAGCGGGGGACACAGTTCTTC	CASSPRERGTQFF
TRBV6-2/TRBV6-3	TRBJ2-7	NA	NA	TGTGCCAGCAGCACAGAAACCTACGAGCAGTACTTC	CASSTETYEQYF
TRBV2	TRBJ2-1	TRBD2	NA	TGTGCCAGCAGTGGGCAGCGGGGGGCCTATGGCGATGAGCAGTTCTTC	CASSGQRGAYGDEQFF
TRBV9	TRBJ2-2	NA	NA	TGTGCCAGCAGCGTAAGCGACACCGGGGAGCTGTTTTTT	CASSVSDTGELFF
TRBV10-3	TRBJ1-1	TRBD1	NA	TGTGCCATCAGTGAAACAGGGGGGAACACTGAAGCTTTCTTT	CAISETGGNTEAFF
TRBV7-9	TRBJ1-1	TRBD1	once	TGTGCCAGCAGCCCCGACAGGGGGCTAAGCACTGAAGCTTTCTTT	CASSPDRGLSTEAFF
TRBV18	TRBJ1-6	TRBD1	NA	TGTGCCAGCTCAGAACAGGGGGTGCATTCACCCCTCCACTTT	CASSEQGVHSPLHF
TRBV10-1	TRBJ1-6	TRBD1	NA	TGCGCCAGCAGGAGACAGGGAGGTTCACCCCTCCACTTT	CASRRQGGSPLHF